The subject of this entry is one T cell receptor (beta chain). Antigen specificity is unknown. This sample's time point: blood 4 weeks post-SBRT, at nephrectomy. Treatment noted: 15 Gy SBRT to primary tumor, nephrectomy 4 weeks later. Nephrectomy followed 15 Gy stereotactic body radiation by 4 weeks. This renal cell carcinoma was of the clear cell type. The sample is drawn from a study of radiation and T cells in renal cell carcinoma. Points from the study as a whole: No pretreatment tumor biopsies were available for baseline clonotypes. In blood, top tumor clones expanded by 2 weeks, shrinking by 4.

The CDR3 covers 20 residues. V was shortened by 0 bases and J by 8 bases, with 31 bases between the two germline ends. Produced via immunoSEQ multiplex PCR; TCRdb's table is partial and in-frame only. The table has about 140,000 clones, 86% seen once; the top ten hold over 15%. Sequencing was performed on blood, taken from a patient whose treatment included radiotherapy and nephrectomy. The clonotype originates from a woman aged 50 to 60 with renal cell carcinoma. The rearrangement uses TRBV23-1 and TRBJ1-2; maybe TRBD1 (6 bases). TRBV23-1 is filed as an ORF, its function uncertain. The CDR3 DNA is TGCGCCAGCAGTCAATCGCCACAGGCTTACACCAACTCGGGAGGGGGAGGCTACACCTTC. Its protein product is CASSQSPQAYTNSGGGGYTF.